There are many counts of the clone carrying this TCR beta chain. What it binds is unknown. The CDR3 covers 14 residues. CDR1 is DFQATT and CDR2 is SNEGSKA in the germline V gene (reference sequence). With V trimmed by 1 base and J by 3 bases, 6 bases remained unmatched. These data originate in a study of post-analysis software for immune sequencing data. Whole-study results and caveats: Five TRBV segments, TRBV5-6, TRBV5-1 and TRBV20-1 among them, were found more frequent in patients than controls.

Carried by the TCR beta cDNA libraries were unique molecular identifiers. TCRdb processed the PCR reads anew with MiXCR; each CDR3 protein has one entry. The profile shows fewer than 850,000 distinct CDR3 sequences, about 27% of them singletons. This receptor was identified in a girl under 18 with multiple sclerosis. The chain joins TRBV20-1 to TRBJ2-7, with TRBD2 matching 7 bases. The material sequenced was blood. CDR3 protein: CSARVRGRDYEQYF. CDR3 sequence (DNA): TGCAGTGCTAGAGTCCGCGGGAGAGACTACGAGCAGTACTTC.